One sample yielded the 31 T cell receptor beta chains listed below, sequenced in a study of blood T cell repertoires in COVID-19. This table comes from immunoSEQ multiplex PCR, and its TCRdb copy is limited to in-frame clones, with some not included. The sample carries roughly 80,000 clones, more than 90% recorded once. The sample was peripheral blood. These receptors all come from a woman older than 75 with active or convalescent COVID-19.

This clone was seen a handful of times. The J gene is TRBJ1-5, the V gene TRBV19; D may be TRBD1 (5 bases). Germline assignment: CDR1 LNHDA and CDR2 SQIVND (reference sequence). Between the trimmed V and J ends, which lost 7 bases and 6 bases, there was a span of 13 bases. The CDR3 consists of 13 residues. CDR3 sequence: CASKVEGSQPQHF. The DNA for the CDR3 is TGTGCCAGTAAGGTGGAGGGGAGTCAGCCCCAGCATTTT.

This clone was observed a handful of times. The J gene is TRBJ1-1, the V gene TRBV11-3; D perhaps matches TRBD1 (6 bases). V was clipped by 7 bases and J by 1 base, with 19 bases between them. Germline loops: CDR1 SGHNT, CDR2 YENEEA. The CDR3 sequence is 16 residues long. CDR3 in DNA: TGTGCCAGCACTCACGAACGGCGGGGGCCGAACACTGAAGCTTTCTTT. It is translated as CASTHERRGPNTEAFF.

This rearrangement joins TRBV7-7 to TRBJ2-2, with D tentatively TRBD2 (6 bases). Trimming shortened V by 1 base and J by 6 bases, and 15 bases separated the two germline ends. This CDR3 region has 16 residues. Germline V gene sequence: CDR1 SSHAT, CDR2 FNYEAQ (reference sequence). CDR3 nucleotide sequence: TGTGCCAGCAGCTTAGAAGGCCGGAGGGGTCCCGGGGAGCTGTTTTTT. It is translated as CASSLEGRRGPGELFF.

The CDR3 DNA follows: TGTGCCAGCAGCTTAGAGGAGACCCAGTACTTC. Translated, it gives CASSLEETQYF. The rearrangement links TRBV5-4 to TRBJ2-5; no clear D gene. With 2 bases removed from V and 5 bases from J, the gap between germline ends came to 4 bases. Germline V CDR1 and CDR2: SGHNT, YYREEE (reference sequence). CDR3 length equals 11 residues. The whole variable domain, filled in from reference TRBV5-4 and TRBJ2-5, reads ETGVTQSPTHLIKTRGQQVTLRCSSQSGHNTVSWYQQALGQGPQFIFQYYREEENGRGNFPPRFSGLQFPNYSSELNVNALELDDSALYLCASSLEETQYFGPGTRLLVL.

The rearrangement links TRBV14 to TRBJ1-3; weak D call: TRBD1 (5 bases). Trimming removed 1 base at V and 2 bases at J, with 9 bases between. This CDR3 has 15 residues. Per the germline V gene, CDR1 is SGHDN and CDR2 is FVKESK. This CDR3 is CASSQGGGTGNTIYF. DNA for the CDR3: TGTGCCAGCAGCCAAGGGGGGGGAACTGGAAACACCATATATTTT.

This chain connects TRBV3-1 (or the pseudogene TRBV3-2) to TRBJ1-1; 8 positions match TRBD1. Per the germline V gene, CDR1 is LGHDT and CDR2 is YNNKEL (reference sequence). This CDR3 is built from 15 residues. V trimming: 4 bases; J trimming: 4 bases; junction bases outside the gene matches: 8. CDR3 loop: CASSPRQGYVTEAFF. The CDR3 DNA follows: TGTGCCAGCAGCCCGCGACAGGGGTACGTCACTGAAGCTTTCTTT.

This sequence joins TRBV5-4 and TRBJ2-7, with D possibly TRBD2 on 6 matching bases. Looked up from germline, CDR1 is SGHNT and CDR2 is YYREEE (reference sequence). Trimming removed 5 bases at V and 5 bases at J, with 14 bases between. The CDR3 runs 13 residues. For the CDR3, the DNA is TGTGCCAGCAGTGGAGGGGAAGGCAACGAGCAGTACTTC. Protein product: CASSGGEGNEQYF.

The CDR3 sequence: CASSPYAGTRGPEELFF. The CDR3 bases are TGCGCCAGCAGCCCGTATGCGGGGACTAGGGGCCCCGAGGAGCTGTTTTTT. The chain has TRBV4-1 and TRBJ2-2; 8 nucleotides match TRBD2. V gave up 4 bases and J gave up 10 bases; unmatched junction bases: 17. CDR3 length: 17 amino acids. Germline V gene data show CDR1 as MGHRA and CDR2 as YSYEKL.

The chain links TRBV27 to TRBJ2-3; tentative D call: TRBD2 (5 bases). This CDR3 has 13 residues. Deletions cut 5 bases from V and 8 bases from J, with 14 bases between. Germline lookup yields CDR1 MNHEY and CDR2 SMNVEV (reference sequence). The chain's CDR3 is CASSRGSPVTQYF. The CDR3, as DNA: TGTGCCAGCAGTCGGGGTAGCCCCGTTACGCAGTATTTT.

The V gene is TRBV5-1, the J gene TRBJ1-1, with 8 bases matching TRBD1. The V and J ends lost 3 bases and 5 bases, in that order; junction bases with no gene match: 9. CDR1 and CDR2 (germline): SGHRS, YFSETQ. This CDR3 has 15 amino acids. This CDR3 is CASSSGGGRETEAFF. CDR3 nucleotides: TGCGCCAGCAGCTCAGGGGGCGGAAGGGAAACTGAAGCTTTCTTT. The complete variable domain, with remaining parts taken from reference TRBV5-1 and TRBJ1-1, reads KAGVTQTPRYLIKTRGQQVTLSCSPISGHRSVSWYQQTPGQGLQFLFEYFSETQRNKGNFPGRFSGRQFSNSRSEMNVSTLELGDSALYLCASSSGGGRETEAFFGQGTRLTVV.

V gene TRBV7-9 combines with J gene TRBJ2-7; TRBD1 is a possible D gene (6 bases). Trimming left V 1 base short and J 0 bases short, with 13 bases between. The CDR3 is made up of 16 amino acids. Germline CDR1 reads SEHNR; CDR2 reads FQNEAQ (reference sequence). For the CDR3, the DNA is TGTGCCAGCAGCTTAGTACTGGGGGCCATCTCCTACGAGCAGTACTTC. This gives the protein CASSLVLGAISYEQYF.

The rearrangement joins TRBV4-3 to TRBJ2-2; D call uncertain. V was clipped by 0 bases and J by 7 bases, with 12 bases between them. Looked up from germline, CDR1 is LGHNA and CDR2 is YSLEER. This CDR3 spans 15 amino acids. CDR3 nucleotides: TGCGCCAGCAGCCAAGATGTCACATTTGGCGGGGAGCTGTTTTTT. Protein: CASSQDVTFGGELFF.

The chain combines TRBV5-1 with TRBJ2-5; a possible D gene is TRBD1 (6 bases). V was pared by 0 bases and J by 4 bases, with 13 bases between. Per the germline V gene, CDR1 is SGHRS and CDR2 is YFSETQ. The CDR3 spans 15 residues. The CDR3 bases are TGCGCCAGCAGCTTGGGGTTTACAGGGACAGAGACCCAGTACTTC. This translates into CASSLGFTGTETQYF.

J is TRBJ1-4 and V is TRBV6-5, with 7 bases fitting TRBD1. From germline, CDR1 is MNHEY and CDR2 SVGAGI. The CDR3 length is 15 residues. The ends lost 7 bases at V and 10 bases at J; junction bases unmatched: 15. The CDR3 protein is CASNRGTVGQGKLFF. Written as DNA, the CDR3 is TGTGCCAGCAACCGCGGGACAGTCGGTCAGGGAAAACTGTTTTTT.

The rearrangement uses TRBV3-1 (or the pseudogene TRBV3-2) and TRBJ1-1; D gene ambiguous. The CDR3 loop spans 14 amino acids. V lost 0 bases to trimming and J lost 6 bases, with 11 bases between them. CDR1 is LGHDT, CDR2 YNNKEL, per germline (reference sequence). DNA for the CDR3: TGTGCCAGCAGCCAAGACGTCCGGTCCCCTGAAGCTTTCTTT. This gives the protein CASSQDVRSPEAFF.

This sequence joins TRBV28 and TRBJ2-7; 11 bases match TRBD1. V trimming: 6 bases; J trimming: 0 bases; junction bases outside the gene matches: 4. The CDR3 loop spans 15 amino acids. Germline CDR1 and CDR2: MDHEN and SYDVKM. CDR3 in amino acids: CASSAGTGGSYEQYF. The CDR3 DNA follows: TGTGCCAGCAGCGCTGGGACAGGGGGCTCCTACGAGCAGTACTTC.

This chain joins TRBV27 and TRBJ1-1; D is perhaps TRBD1 (5 bases). Germline lookup yields CDR1 MNHEY and CDR2 SMNVEV (reference sequence). This CDR3 spans 16 amino acids. Trimming took 4 bases from V and 5 from J, leaving 20 bases between them. CDR3 in amino acids: CASSSPLRGRRTEAFF. Written as DNA, the CDR3 is TGTGCCAGCAGTTCCCCGCTGCGGGGGAGGAGGACTGAAGCTTTCTTT.

This clone was counted a few times. The chain links TRBV30 to TRBJ2-6, with D perhaps TRBD1 (6 bases). Per germline, CDR1 GTSNPN and CDR2 SVGIG (reference sequence). Trimming shortened V by 3 bases and J by 2 bases, and 17 bases separated the two germline ends. The CDR3 runs 17 residues. The CDR3: CAWRRGRTRAGANVLTF. In nucleotides, the CDR3 is TGTGCCTGGAGAAGGGGGAGAACGAGGGCTGGGGCCAACGTCCTGACTTTC.

The chain links TRBV7-8 to TRBJ1-5; D is ambiguous. Germline V gene lookup returns CDR1 SGHVS and CDR2 FQNEAQ. CDR3 size: 14 residues. The V end was cut by 5 bases, the J end by 5 bases, with 13 bases between. The chain's CDR3 is CASSHPDMDQPQHF. The CDR3 region has the DNA TGTGCCAGCAGCCACCCAGACATGGATCAGCCCCAGCATTTT.

The V and J genes are TRBV5-1 and TRBJ1-1; D remains unclear. The ends were cut back, 4 bases at V and 4 bases at J, with 11 bases in the middle. CDR3 size: 13 residues. Germline CDR1 reads SGHRS; CDR2 reads YFSETQ. The CDR3 spells CASSPSSVTEAFF. In DNA, the CDR3 is TGCGCCAGCAGCCCGTCAAGCGTCACTGAAGCTTTCTTT.

The CDR3 loop reads CASSVGVAGKAGELFF. The CDR3, as DNA: TGTGCCAGCAGCGTAGGAGTGGCAGGGAAGGCCGGGGAGCTGTTTTTT. J is TRBJ2-2 and V is TRBV9; D may be TRBD1 (5 bases). The V end lost 0 bases, the J end lost 6 bases, and 15 bases lay between the germline ends. Germline V gene sequence: CDR1 SGDLS, CDR2 YYNGEE. The CDR3 covers 16 residues. Full variable domain (remainder filled in from reference TRBV9 and TRBJ2-2): DSGVTQTPKHLITATGQRVTLRCSPRSGDLSVYWYQQSLDQGLQFLIQYYNGEERAKGNILERFSAQQFPDLHSELNLSSLELGDSALYFCASSVGVAGKAGELFFGEGSRLTVL.

The chain recombines TRBV5-6 with TRBJ1-1; 7 bases are shared with TRBD1. CDR1 is SGHDT and CDR2 is YYEEEE in the germline V gene. Trimming at V came to 4 bases and at J to 5 bases, leaving 11 bases not matched to a gene. The CDR3 is made up of 15 amino acids. CDR3 protein: CASSLRQGRWTEAFF. In nucleotides, the CDR3 is TGTGCCAGCAGCCTTAGACAGGGCAGGTGGACTGAAGCTTTCTTT.

CDR3: CASSQATSGYNEQFF. Here the CDR3 DNA reads TGCGCCAGCAGCCAAGCGACTAGCGGTTACAATGAGCAGTTCTTC. V gene TRBV4-1 combines with J gene TRBJ2-1; 9 bases agree with TRBD2. CDR1 MGHRA and CDR2 YSYEKL come from the germline V gene. CDR3 length: 15 residues. Trimming at V came to 1 base and at J to 4 bases, leaving 2 bases not matched to a gene.

V gene TRBV9 combines with J gene TRBJ2-3; 9 bases are shared with TRBD2. The germline V gene encodes CDR1 SGDLS and CDR2 YYNGEE. With 0 bases clipped from V and 6 bases from J, the junction kept 11 bases outside the gene matches. This CDR3 comprises 17 residues. The CDR3 loop is CASSVGGGGGAMDTQYF. The CDR3 nucleotides read TGTGCCAGCAGCGTAGGAGGCGGCGGGGGGGCCATGGATACGCAGTATTTT.

This chain uses TRBV19 with TRBJ1-3; 8 bases agree with TRBD1. Germline lookup yields CDR1 LNHDA and CDR2 SQIVND (reference sequence). The CDR3 length is 16 residues. With 4 bases clipped from V and 7 bases from J, the junction kept 12 bases outside the gene matches. The DNA of the CDR3 is TGTGCCAGTAGTACCCGGACAGGGCGGCGGGGGAACACCATATATTTT. Amino acid sequence: CASSTRTGRRGNTIYF.

The chain has TRBV4-3 and TRBJ2-7; no firm D call. Trimming took 0 bases from V and 4 from J, leaving 13 bases between them. Germline V CDR1 and CDR2: LGHNA, YSLEER. The CDR3 length is 15 residues. CDR3 nucleotide sequence: TGCGCCAGCAGCCAAGATGGAGAATTCTCATACGAGCAGTACTTC. Its translation: CASSQDGEFSYEQYF.

The V and J genes are TRBV28 and TRBJ2-4; TRBD2 matches 9 bases. The CDR3 runs to 21 residues. Germline V gene sequence: CDR1 MDHEN, CDR2 SYDVKM. The J segment lost 3 bases and the V segment lost 1 base, leaving 19 bases of the junction unmatched. The CDR3 reads CASSLFGRRASGAKVKNIQYF. The CDR3 DNA sequence: TGTGCCAGCAGTTTATTTGGTCGCCGGGCTAGCGGGGCAAAGGTCAAAAACATTCAGTACTTC.

The genes are TRBV5-1 and TRBJ1-2; D is possibly TRBD1 (6 bases). The germline CDR1 and CDR2 sequences are SGHRS and YFSETQ. The CDR3 is made up of 14 amino acids. V was trimmed by 0 bases and J by 3 bases, leaving 9 bases between them. The CDR3: CASSLDTGYYGYTF. The CDR3 nucleotides read TGCGCCAGCAGCTTGGACACAGGGTACTATGGCTACACCTTC.

This chain connects TRBV27 to TRBJ2-3; 7 bases match TRBD2. V lost 6 bases to trimming and J lost 6 bases; unmatched junction nucleotides: 12. CDR1 and CDR2 (germline): MNHEY, SMNVEV (reference sequence). This CDR3 contains 15 residues. Here the CDR3 reads CASSSWGGKGDTQYF. In nucleotides, the CDR3 is TGTGCCAGCAGCTCCTGGGGGGGGAAGGGGGATACGCAGTATTTT.

The gene calls are TRBV28 and TRBJ2-3; 8 nucleotides agree with TRBD1. The CDR3 is 16 residues long. J lost 2 bases, V lost 9 bases, and 13 bases had no gene match. The germline V gene encodes CDR1 MDHEN and CDR2 SYDVKM. The CDR3: CARGGRTQGATDTQYF. The CDR3 nucleotides read TGTGCCAGGGGAGGAAGGACTCAGGGGGCCACAGATACGCAGTATTTT.

This chain links TRBV2 with TRBJ1-5; D is uncertain. V was clipped by 7 bases and J by 9 bases, with 16 bases between them. The CDR3 sequence is 13 residues long. Germline CDR1 and CDR2: SNHLY and FYNNEI. The CDR3 DNA sequence: TGTGCCAGCAATCGACTGGGCCGGGGGCCCCAGCATTTT. Translation gives CASNRLGRGPQHF.